This TCR beta chain originates from a study of OX40 agonist ivuxolimab in advanced cancers. This CDR3 is 12 amino acids long. Trimming removed 0 bases at V and 8 bases at J, with 8 bases between. Germline V gene lookup returns CDR1 SGHRS and CDR2 YFSETQ. Produced via immunoSEQ multiplex PCR; TCRdb's table is partial and in-frame only. Here the sample spans more than 55,000 clones, 77% being singletons. The sequence derives from an adult with an advanced solid tumor such as melanoma, head and neck, liver or kidney cancer. The chain carries TRBV5-1 and TRBJ1-2; D remains ambiguous. The sample here was CD4+ or CD8+ T cells sorted from blood, taken in a trial of the OX40 agonist ivuxolimab. The CDR3 loop reads CASSLAGEGYTF. As DNA, the CDR3 is TGCGCCAGCAGCTTGGCCGGGGAAGGCTACACCTTC.